These 4 T cell receptor beta chains were sequenced from one sample in a study of T cell responses to AZD1222 COVID-19 vaccine. Some clones are missing from TCRdb's copy, which holds only in-frame ones; the method was immunoSEQ multiplex PCR. The sample consists of some 160,000 clones, approximately 93% of them appearing once. The sequences come from peripheral blood, collected on day 0 of AZD1222 vaccination. The receptor source for this set is an adult in good health.

V usage is TRBV5-1 and J usage is TRBJ2-3, with TRBD2 identical over 9 bases. This CDR3 contains 16 residues. Trimming at V came to 3 bases and at J to 2 bases, leaving 7 bases not matched to a gene. The germline gives CDR1 SGHRS, CDR2 YFSETQ. The CDR3 sequence: CASSSGLAVITDTQYF. The CDR3 DNA reads TGCGCCAGCAGCTCGGGACTAGCAGTAATCACAGATACGCAGTATTTT. Drawing the rest from reference TRBV5-1 and TRBJ2-3, the complete variable domain is KAGVTQTPRYLIKTRGQQVTLSCSPISGHRSVSWYQQTPGQGLQFLFEYFSETQRNKGNFPGRFSGRQFSNSRSEMNVSTLELGDSALYLCASSSGLAVITDTQYFGPGTRLTVL.

The chain links TRBV7-2 to TRBJ2-7; D ambiguous. Germline lookup yields CDR1 SGHTA and CDR2 FQGNSA. Trimming removed 3 bases from V and 0 bases from J, with 9 bases in between. The CDR3 sequence is 14 residues long. The CDR3 sequence: CASSFTASSYEQYF. CDR3 DNA sequence: TGTGCCAGCAGCTTTACGGCTAGCTCCTACGAGCAGTACTTC.

The chain employs TRBV24-1 and TRBJ1-1; TRBD1 matches 7 bases. After removal of 7 bases from V and 1 base from J, the junction contained 2 bases not matched to a gene. This CDR3 has 13 residues. CDR1 is KGHDR, CDR2 SFDVKD, per germline. CDR3 nucleotide sequence: TGTGCCACCAGCCCAGGGGGGAACACTGAAGCTTTCTTT. The encoded protein is CATSPGGNTEAFF.

The chain uses TRBV15 and TRBJ2-7; D is perhaps TRBD1 or TRBD2 (5 bases each). The CDR3 runs 12 residues. The germline CDR1 and CDR2 sequences are LNHNV and YYDKDF (reference sequence). Between the trimmed V and J ends, which lost 9 bases and 3 bases, there was a span of 12 bases. The CDR3 DNA reads TGTGCCACTGAGGGGTTCGGCTACGAGCAGTACTTC. Amino acids: CATEGFGYEQYF.